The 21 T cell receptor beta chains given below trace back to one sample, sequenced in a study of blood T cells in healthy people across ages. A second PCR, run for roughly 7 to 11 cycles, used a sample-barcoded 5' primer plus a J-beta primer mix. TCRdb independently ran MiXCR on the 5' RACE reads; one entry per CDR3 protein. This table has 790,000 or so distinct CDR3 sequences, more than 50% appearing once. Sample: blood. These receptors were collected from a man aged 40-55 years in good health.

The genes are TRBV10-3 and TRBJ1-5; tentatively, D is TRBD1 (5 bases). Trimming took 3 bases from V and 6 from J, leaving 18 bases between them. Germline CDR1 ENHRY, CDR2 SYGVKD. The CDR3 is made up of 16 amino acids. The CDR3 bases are TGTGCCATCAGTGACCTCCAGTCAGGGACGGCTCAGCCCCAGCATTTT. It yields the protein CAISDLQSGTAQPQHF.

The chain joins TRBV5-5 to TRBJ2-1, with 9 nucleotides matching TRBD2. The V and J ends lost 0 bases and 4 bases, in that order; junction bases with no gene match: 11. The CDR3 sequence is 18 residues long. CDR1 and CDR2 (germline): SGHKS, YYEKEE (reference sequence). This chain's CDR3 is CASSLAAGGPRAYNEQFF. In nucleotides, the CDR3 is TGTGCCAGCAGCTTGGCAGCGGGAGGCCCTAGAGCTTACAATGAGCAGTTCTTC.

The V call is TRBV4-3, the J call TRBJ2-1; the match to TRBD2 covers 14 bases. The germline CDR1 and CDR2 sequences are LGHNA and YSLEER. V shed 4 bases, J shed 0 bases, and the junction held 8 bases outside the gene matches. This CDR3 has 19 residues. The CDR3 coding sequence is TGCGCCAGCAGCCCGCGACTAGCGGGAGGGTATAGCTCCTACAATGAGCAGTTCTTC. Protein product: CASSPRLAGGYSSYNEQFF.

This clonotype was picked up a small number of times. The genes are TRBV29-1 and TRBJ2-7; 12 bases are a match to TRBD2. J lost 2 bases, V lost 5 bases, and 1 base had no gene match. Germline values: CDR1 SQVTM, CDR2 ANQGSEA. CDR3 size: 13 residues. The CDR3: CSVTSGRTYEQYF. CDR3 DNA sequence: TGCAGCGTTACTAGCGGGAGGACCTACGAGCAGTACTTC.

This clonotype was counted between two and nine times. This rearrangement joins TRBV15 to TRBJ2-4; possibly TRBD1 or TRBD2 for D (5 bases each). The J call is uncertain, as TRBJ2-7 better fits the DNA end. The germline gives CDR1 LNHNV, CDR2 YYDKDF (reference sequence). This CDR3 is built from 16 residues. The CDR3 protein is CATSSTGATFSHEQYF. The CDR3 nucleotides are TGTGCCACCAGCAGTACCGGGGCAACGTTTTCCCACGAGCAGTACTTC.

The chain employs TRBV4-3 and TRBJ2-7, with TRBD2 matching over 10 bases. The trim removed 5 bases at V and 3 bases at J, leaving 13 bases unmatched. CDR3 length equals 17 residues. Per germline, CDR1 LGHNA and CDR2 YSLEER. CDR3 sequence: CASSYGVAGGFSYEQYF. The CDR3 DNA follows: TGCGCCAGCAGCTACGGGGTAGCGGGAGGCTTTAGCTACGAGCAGTACTTC.

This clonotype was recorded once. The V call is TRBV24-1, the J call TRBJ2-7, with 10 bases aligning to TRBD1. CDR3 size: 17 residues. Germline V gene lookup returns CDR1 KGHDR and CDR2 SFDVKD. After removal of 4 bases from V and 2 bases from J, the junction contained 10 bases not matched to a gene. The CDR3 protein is CATSDPQGQGDTYEQYF. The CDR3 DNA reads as TGTGCCACCAGTGACCCTCAAGGACAGGGGGACACCTACGAGCAGTACTTC.

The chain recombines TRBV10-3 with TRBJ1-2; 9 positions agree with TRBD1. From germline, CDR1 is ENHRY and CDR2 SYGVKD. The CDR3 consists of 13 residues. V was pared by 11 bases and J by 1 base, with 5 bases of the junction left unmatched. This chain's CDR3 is CAAGTGHNYGYTF. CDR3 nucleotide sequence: TGTGCCGCTGGGACAGGGCATAACTATGGCTACACCTTC.

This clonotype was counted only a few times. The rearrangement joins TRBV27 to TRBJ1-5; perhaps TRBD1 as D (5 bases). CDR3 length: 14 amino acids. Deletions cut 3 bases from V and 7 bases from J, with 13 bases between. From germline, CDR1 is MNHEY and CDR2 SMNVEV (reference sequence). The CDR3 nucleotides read TGTGCCAGCAGTTTCATCGGTGGGGGACAGCCCCAGCATTTT. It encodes CASSFIGGGQPQHF.

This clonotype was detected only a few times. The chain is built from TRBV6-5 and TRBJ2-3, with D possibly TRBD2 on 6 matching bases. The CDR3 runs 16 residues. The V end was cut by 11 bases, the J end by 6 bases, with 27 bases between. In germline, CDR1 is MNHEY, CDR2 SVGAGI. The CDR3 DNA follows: TGTGCCGTAACCGGGGGAGGCCATCGCAATGTGGATACGCAGTATTTT. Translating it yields CAVTGGGHRNVDTQYF.

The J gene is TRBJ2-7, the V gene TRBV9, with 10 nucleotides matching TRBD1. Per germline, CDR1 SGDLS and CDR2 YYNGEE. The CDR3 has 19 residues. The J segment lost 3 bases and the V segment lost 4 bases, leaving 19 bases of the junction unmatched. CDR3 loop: CASSPGDRGLGGEIYEQYF. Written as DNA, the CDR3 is TGTGCCAGCAGCCCCGGGGACAGGGGATTAGGAGGGGAGATCTACGAGCAGTACTTC.

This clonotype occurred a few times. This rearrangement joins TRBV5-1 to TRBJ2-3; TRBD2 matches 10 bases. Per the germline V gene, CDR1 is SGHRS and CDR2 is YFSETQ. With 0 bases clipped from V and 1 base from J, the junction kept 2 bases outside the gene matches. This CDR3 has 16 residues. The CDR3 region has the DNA TGCGCCAGCAGCTTGGTAGCGGGAGGCGGCACAGATACGCAGTATTTT. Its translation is CASSLVAGGGTDTQYF.

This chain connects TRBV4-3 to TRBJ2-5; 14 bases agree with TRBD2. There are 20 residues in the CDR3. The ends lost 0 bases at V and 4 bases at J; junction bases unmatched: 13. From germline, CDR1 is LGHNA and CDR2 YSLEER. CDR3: CASSQDLGTSGSLPTETQYF. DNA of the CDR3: TGCGCCAGCAGCCAAGACCTCGGGACTAGCGGGAGCCTGCCAACAGAGACCCAGTACTTC.

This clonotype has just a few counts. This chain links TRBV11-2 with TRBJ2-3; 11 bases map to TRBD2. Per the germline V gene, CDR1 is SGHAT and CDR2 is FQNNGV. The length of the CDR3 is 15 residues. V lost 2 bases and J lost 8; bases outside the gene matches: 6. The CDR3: CASSLRASGGTTQYF. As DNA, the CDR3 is TGTGCCAGCAGCTTAAGGGCTAGCGGGGGGACTACGCAGTATTTT.

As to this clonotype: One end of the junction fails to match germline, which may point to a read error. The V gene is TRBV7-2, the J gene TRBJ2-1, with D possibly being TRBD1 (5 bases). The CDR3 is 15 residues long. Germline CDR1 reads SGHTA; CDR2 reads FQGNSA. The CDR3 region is CAGSLPDSIYNEQFF. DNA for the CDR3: TGTGCCGGCAGCTTACCTGACAGCATCTACAATGAGCAGTTCTTC.

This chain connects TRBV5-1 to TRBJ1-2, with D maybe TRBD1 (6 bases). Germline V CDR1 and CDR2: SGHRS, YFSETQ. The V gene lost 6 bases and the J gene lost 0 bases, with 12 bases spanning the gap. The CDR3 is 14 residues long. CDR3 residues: CASKHTGTNYGYTF. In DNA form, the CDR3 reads TGCGCCAGCAAACATACAGGGACTAACTATGGCTACACCTTC. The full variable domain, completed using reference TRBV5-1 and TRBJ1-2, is KAGVTQTPRYLIKTRGQQVTLSCSPISGHRSVSWYQQTPGQGLQFLFEYFSETQRNKGNFPGRFSGRQFSNSRSEMNVSTLELGDSALYLCASKHTGTNYGYTFGSGTRLTVV.

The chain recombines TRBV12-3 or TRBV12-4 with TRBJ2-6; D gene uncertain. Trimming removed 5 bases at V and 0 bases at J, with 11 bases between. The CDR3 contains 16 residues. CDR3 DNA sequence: TGTGCCAGCAGTGCCTCCGATTACTCTGGGGCCAACGTCCTGACTTTC. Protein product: CASSASDYSGANVLTF.

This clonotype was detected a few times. CDR3 loop: CASSQERQRGSQETQYF. Here the CDR3 DNA reads TGTGCCAGCAGCCAAGAAAGGCAGCGGGGCTCCCAAGAGACCCAGTACTTC. The rearrangement uses TRBV3-1 and TRBJ2-5, with 7 bases fitting TRBD2. Per germline, CDR1 LGHDT and CDR2 YNNKEL (reference sequence). This CDR3 has 17 amino acids. Trimming at V came to 0 bases and at J to 1 base, leaving 8 bases not matched to a gene.

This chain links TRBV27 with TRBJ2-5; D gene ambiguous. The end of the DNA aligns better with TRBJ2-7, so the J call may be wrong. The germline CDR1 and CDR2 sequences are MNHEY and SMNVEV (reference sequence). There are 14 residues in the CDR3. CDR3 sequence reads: CASSFRVQSNEQYF. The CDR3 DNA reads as TGTGCCAGCAGTTTCCGGGTCCAGAGCAACGAGCAGTACTTC.

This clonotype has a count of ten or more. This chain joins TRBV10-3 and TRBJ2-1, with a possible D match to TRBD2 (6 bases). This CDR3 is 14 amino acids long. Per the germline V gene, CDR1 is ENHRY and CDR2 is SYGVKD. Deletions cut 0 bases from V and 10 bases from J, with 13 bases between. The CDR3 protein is CAISESVRGEEQFF. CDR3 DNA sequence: TGTGCCATCAGTGAGTCTGTCCGCGGGGAGGAGCAGTTCTTC.

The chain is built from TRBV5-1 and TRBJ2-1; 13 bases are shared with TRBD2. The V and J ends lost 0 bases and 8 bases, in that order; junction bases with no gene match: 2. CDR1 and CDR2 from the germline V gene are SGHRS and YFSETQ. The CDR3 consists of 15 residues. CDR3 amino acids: CASSLDTSGRDEQFF. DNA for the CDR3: TGCGCCAGCAGCTTGGATACTAGCGGGAGGGATGAGCAGTTCTTC.